The subject of this entry is one T cell receptor beta chain. Its target is not known. The data were obtained in a study of OX40 agonist ivuxolimab in advanced cancers. Study at large: The group had a mean age of about 60 years, ranged from roughly 23 to 90, and was 75% to 85% male. Anti-PD-1, anti-PD-L1 or anti-CTLA-4 therapy given earlier was allowed, and around 40% had some. Broader study findings: Undetermined was the antigen specificity of the expanded peripheral T cells.

Clones were read by immunoSEQ multiplex PCR, and TCRdb kept only the in-frame ones, dropping some. Here the sample spans roughly 20,000 clones, roughly 80% being singletons. Germline V CDR1 and CDR2: MDHEN, SYDVKM. The CDR3 has 15 residues. V dropped 5 bases and J dropped 0; count of bases not matched to a gene: 5. The TCR originated in an adult with an advanced solid tumor such as melanoma, head and neck, liver or kidney cancer. The source was CD4+ or CD8+ T cells sorted from blood, collected in a trial of the OX40 agonist ivuxolimab. V usage is TRBV28 and J usage is TRBJ1-1, with 8 bases matching TRBD1. CDR3 loop: CASSRQGILNTEAFF. The DNA of the CDR3 is TGTGCCAGCAGTCGACAGGGGATTCTGAACACTGAAGCTTTCTTT.